The rows below give T cell receptor beta chains drawn from one sample of a study of regulatory T cells in long-lasting Graves disease. TCRdb re-called the multiplex PCR reads with MiXCR, one entry per CDR3 protein. The sample has 200,000 to 250,000 distinct CDR3 sequences, around 20% seen once. The specimen was peripheral blood mononuclear cells (PBMCs), collected at new diagnosis, from a patient treated with antithyroid drugs. These receptor sequences come from a female donor with Graves disease. Each CDR3 is given with its conserved first and last residue. A D gene is named only where the DNA matches it firmly. A clone size is listed for some rows: how often the clone was seen (once, few, many), or a class if it is expanded.

clone_size j_call v_call d_call cdr3_aa cdr3_nt
many TRBJ2-2 TRBV7-9 . CASRPGGTIDTGELFF TGTGCCAGCAGGCCAGGGGGGACTATTGACACCGGGGAGCTGTTTTTT
few TRBJ1-1 TRBV2 TRBD1 CASKRQGTTNTEAFF TGTGCCAGCAAGAGACAGGGGACTACTAACACTGAAGCTTTCTTT
. TRBJ1-1 TRBV19 . CASSIGGRWIEGAFF TGTGCCAGTAGTATAGGGGGCCGCTGGATCGAAGGAGCTTTCTTT
many TRBJ2-3 TRBV12-3/TRBV12-4 . CASSLARIDTDTQYF TGTGCCAGCAGTCTCGCCCGGATAGACACAGATACGCAGTATTTT
many TRBJ1-1 TRBV5-5 TRBD1 CASSGDRGYTEAFF TGTGCCAGCAGCGGGGACAGGGGATATACTGAAGCTTTCTTT
. TRBJ2-1 TRBV5-1 TRBD2 CASSSGLAGGNNEQFF TGCGCCAGCAGCTCGGGACTAGCGGGGGGCAACAATGAGCAGTTCTTC
many TRBJ2-1 TRBV6-1 TRBD2 CASSEASRWREGLDEQFF TGTGCCAGCAGTGAAGCCTCCCGGTGGCGGGAGGGCCTCGATGAGCAGTTCTTC
many TRBJ2-1 TRBV7-6 . CASSGETGRGREQFF TGTGCCAGCAGCGGTGAGACAGGGAGGGGGAGGGAGCAGTTCTTC
many TRBJ2-3 TRBV3-1 . CASSQTNTDTQYF TGTGCCAGCAGCCAAACTAACACAGATACGCAGTATTTT
. TRBJ2-7 TRBV11-2 TRBD1 CASRETGGIYEQYF TGTGCCAGCAGGGAGACAGGGGGAATCTACGAGCAGTACTTC
many TRBJ2-1 TRBV7-9 . CASSLGGTDEQFF TGTGCCAGCAGCTTAGGGGGTACTGATGAGCAGTTCTTC
many TRBJ2-3 TRBV20-1 . CSAHKGGTDTQYF TGCAGTGCGCATAAGGGTGGCACAGATACGCAGTATTTT
many TRBJ2-7 TRBV12-3/TRBV12-4 TRBD2 CASAFFSGLRNEQYF TGTGCCAGCGCCTTTTTCTCGGGACTAAGGAACGAGCAGTACTTC
many TRBJ1-5 TRBV6-2/TRBV6-3 TRBD1 CASREQGVHQPQHF TGTGCCAGCAGAGAACAGGGGGTCCACCAGCCCCAGCATTTT
many TRBJ1-6 TRBV6-5 . CASSYGVHSPLHF TGTGCCAGCAGTTACGGCGTTCATTCACCCCTCCACTTT
large TRBJ2-1 TRBV20-1 . CSASSGSSVDEQFF TGCAGTGCTAGTTCGGGATCTTCTGTCGATGAGCAGTTCTTC
many TRBJ2-3 TRBV29-1 TRBD2 CSVVGIAGVGTDTQYF TGCAGCGTTGTGGGGATAGCGGGAGTTGGCACAGATACGCAGTATTTT
few TRBJ2-6 TRBV12-5 TRBD2 CASGLGLAGGISGANVLTF TGTGCTAGTGGTTTGGGTTTAGCGGGAGGGATCTCTGGGGCCAACGTCCTGACTTTC
many TRBJ2-1 TRBV20-1 TRBD2 CSARAISGGYNEQFF TGCAGTGCTAGAGCTATTAGCGGGGGATACAATGAGCAGTTCTTC
. TRBJ1-2 TRBV11-3 . CASSLGFYGYTF TGTGCCAGCAGCTTAGGGTTTTATGGCTACACCTTC
few TRBJ2-7 TRBV5-4 TRBD1 CASSPRQGANEQYF TGTGCCAGCAGCCCGAGACAGGGGGCGAACGAGCAGTACTTC
many TRBJ1-4 TRBV12-3/TRBV12-4 . CASSPDATNEKLFF TGTGCCAGCTCCCCGGATGCAACTAATGAAAAACTGTTTTTT
few TRBJ2-5 TRBV29-1 . CSVSRAPQETQYF TGCAGCGTTTCGAGGGCTCCCCAAGAGACCCAGTACTTC
few TRBJ2-7 TRBV2 TRBD1 CASSDTGGYEQYF TGTGCCAGCAGTGACACAGGGGGCTACGAGCAGTACTTC
. TRBJ2-2 TRBV6-5 . CASSCQGATGELFF TGTGCCAGCAGTTGTCAGGGTGCCACCGGGGAGCTGTTTTTT
. TRBJ1-3 TRBV7-9 TRBD1 CASSLGQGEYTIYF TGTGCCAGCAGCTTGGGACAGGGGGAGTACACCATATATTTT